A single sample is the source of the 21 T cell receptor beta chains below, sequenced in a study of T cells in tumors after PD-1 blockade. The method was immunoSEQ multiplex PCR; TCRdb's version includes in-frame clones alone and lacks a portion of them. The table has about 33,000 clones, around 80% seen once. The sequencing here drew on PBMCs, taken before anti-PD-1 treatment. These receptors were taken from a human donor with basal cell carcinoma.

The DNA of the CDR3 is TGTGCCAGCAGCCCATCGACTAGCCCCGGGGAGCTGTTTTTT. Amino acids: CASSPSTSPGELFF. V gene TRBV9 combines with J gene TRBJ2-2, with 7 nucleotides matching TRBD2. The V gene end was trimmed by 4 bases and the J gene end by 6 bases; junction bases not matched to a gene: 6. There are 14 residues in the CDR3. Germline V CDR1 and CDR2: SGDLS, YYNGEE.

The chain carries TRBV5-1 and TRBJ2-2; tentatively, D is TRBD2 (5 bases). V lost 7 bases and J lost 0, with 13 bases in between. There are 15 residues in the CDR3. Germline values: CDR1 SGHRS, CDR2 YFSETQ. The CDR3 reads CASFVGATNTGELFF. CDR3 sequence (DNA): TGCGCCAGCTTTGTGGGAGCGACGAACACCGGGGAGCTGTTTTTT.

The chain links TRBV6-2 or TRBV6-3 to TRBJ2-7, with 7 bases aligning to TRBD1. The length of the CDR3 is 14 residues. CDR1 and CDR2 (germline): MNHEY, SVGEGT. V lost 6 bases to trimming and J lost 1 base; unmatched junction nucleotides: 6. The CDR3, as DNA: TGTGCCAGCAGCCCCCGGACAGGTTCCTACGAGCAGTACTTC. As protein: CASSPRTGSYEQYF.

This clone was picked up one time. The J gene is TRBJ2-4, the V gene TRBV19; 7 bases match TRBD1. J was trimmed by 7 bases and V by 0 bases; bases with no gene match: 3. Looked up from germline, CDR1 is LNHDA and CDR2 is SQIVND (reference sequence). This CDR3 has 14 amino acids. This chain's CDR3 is CASSIDRGSNIQYF. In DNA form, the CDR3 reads TGTGCCAGTAGTATAGACAGGGGGTCGAACATTCAGTACTTC.

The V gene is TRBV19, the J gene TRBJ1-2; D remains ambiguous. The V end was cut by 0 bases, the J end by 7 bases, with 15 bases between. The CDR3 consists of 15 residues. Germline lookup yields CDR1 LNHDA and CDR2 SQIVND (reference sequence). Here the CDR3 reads CASSIDGEAMAGYTF. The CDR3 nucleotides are TGTGCCAGTAGTATAGATGGCGAGGCCATGGCTGGCTACACCTTC.

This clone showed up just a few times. CDR3 bases: TGTGCCAGCAGTGCCCCCGAGCGGCTGAACAATGAGCAGTTCTTC. Residues: CASSAPERLNNEQFF. The V and J genes are TRBV27 and TRBJ2-1; weak D call: TRBD2 (5 bases). CDR3 length: 15 amino acids. The germline V gene has CDR1 MNHEY and CDR2 SMNVEV (reference sequence). Trimming removed 5 bases at V and 5 bases at J, with 16 bases between.

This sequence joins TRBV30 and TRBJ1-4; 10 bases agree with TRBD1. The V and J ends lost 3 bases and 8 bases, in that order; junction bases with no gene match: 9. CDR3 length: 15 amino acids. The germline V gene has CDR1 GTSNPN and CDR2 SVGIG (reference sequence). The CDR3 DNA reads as TGTGCCTGGAGCGACCCCGGGACAGGGGAGGAAAAACTGTTTTTT. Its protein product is CAWSDPGTGEEKLFF.

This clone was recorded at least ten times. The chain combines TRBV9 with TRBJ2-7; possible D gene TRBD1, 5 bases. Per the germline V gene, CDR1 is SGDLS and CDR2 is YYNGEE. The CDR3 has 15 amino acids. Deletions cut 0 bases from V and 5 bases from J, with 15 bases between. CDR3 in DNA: TGTGCCAGCAGCGTAGGAGGCCAGCAGGGCAACGAGCAGTACTTC. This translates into CASSVGGQQGNEQYF.

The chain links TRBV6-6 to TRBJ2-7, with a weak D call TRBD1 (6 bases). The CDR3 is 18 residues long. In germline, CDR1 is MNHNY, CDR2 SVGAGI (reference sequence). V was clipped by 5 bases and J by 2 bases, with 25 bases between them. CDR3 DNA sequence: TGTGCCAGCAGTCGCAAACTCGCCGGGACATACGCCGCCTACGAGCAGTACTTC. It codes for CASSRKLAGTYAAYEQYF.

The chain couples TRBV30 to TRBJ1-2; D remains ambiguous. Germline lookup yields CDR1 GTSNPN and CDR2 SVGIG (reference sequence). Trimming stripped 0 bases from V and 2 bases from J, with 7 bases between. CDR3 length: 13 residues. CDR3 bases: TGTGCCTGGAGTGTCGCGGTCAACTATGGCTACACCTTC. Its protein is CAWSVAVNYGYTF.

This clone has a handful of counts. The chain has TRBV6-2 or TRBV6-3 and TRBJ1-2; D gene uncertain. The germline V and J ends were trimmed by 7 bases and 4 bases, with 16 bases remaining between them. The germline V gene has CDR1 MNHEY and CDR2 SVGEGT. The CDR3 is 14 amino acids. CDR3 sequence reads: CASNPLGLIYGYTF. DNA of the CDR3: TGTGCCAGCAACCCCCTGGGTTTGATCTATGGCTACACCTTC.

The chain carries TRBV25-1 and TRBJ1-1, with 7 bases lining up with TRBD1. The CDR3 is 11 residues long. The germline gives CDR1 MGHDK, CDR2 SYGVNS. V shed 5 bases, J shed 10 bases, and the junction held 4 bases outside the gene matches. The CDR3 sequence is CASSRQGRAFF. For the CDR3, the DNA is TGTGCCAGCAGTCGACAGGGCAGAGCTTTCTTT.

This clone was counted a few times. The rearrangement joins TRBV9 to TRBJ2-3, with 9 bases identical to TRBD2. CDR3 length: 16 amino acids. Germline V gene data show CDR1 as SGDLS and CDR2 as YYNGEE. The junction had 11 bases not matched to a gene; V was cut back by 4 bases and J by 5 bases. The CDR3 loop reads CASSPPGLAGQDTQYF. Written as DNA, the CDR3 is TGTGCCAGCAGCCCTCCGGGACTAGCAGGGCAAGATACGCAGTATTTT. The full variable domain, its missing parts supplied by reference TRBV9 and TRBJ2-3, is DSGVTQTPKHLITATGQRVTLRCSPRSGDLSVYWYQQSLDQGLQFLIQYYNGEERAKGNILERFSAQQFPDLHSELNLSSLELGDSALYFCASSPPGLAGQDTQYFGPGTRLTVL.

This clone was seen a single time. DNA for the CDR3: TGTGCCAGCACTACTAGCGGTCGAGGGAATACGCAGTATTTT. Translation: CASTTSGRGNTQYF. The chain combines TRBV7-2 with TRBJ2-3; 8 bases fit TRBD2. The CDR3 consists of 14 residues. Trimming removed 7 bases from V and 7 bases from J; junction bases left unmatched: 10. In germline, CDR1 is SGHTA, CDR2 FQGNSA. Combining the CDR3 with reference TRBV7-2 and TRBJ2-3 gives the whole variable domain GAGVSQSPSNKVTEKGKDVELRCDPISGHTALYWYRQSLGQGLEFLIYFQGNSAPDKSGLPSDRFSAERTGGSVSTLTIQRTQQEDSAVYLCASTTSGRGNTQYFGPGTRLTVL.

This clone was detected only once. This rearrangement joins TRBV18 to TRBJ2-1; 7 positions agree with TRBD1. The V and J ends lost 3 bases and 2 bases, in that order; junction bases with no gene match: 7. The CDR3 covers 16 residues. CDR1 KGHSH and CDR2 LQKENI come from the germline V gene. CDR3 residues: CASSPRDSSTYNEQFF. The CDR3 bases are TGTGCCAGCTCACCCAGGGACAGTTCAACCTACAATGAGCAGTTCTTC.

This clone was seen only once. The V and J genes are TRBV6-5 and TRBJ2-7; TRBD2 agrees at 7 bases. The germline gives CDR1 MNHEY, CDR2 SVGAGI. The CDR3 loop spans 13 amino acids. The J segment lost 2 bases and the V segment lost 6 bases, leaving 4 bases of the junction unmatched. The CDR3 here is CASRAGAPYEQYF. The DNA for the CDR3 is TGTGCCAGCAGGGCGGGAGCCCCCTACGAGCAGTACTTC.

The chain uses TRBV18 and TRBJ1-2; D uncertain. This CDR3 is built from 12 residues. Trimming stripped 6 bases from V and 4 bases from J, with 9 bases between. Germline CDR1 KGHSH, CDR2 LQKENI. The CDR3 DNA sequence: TGTGCCAGCTCCTGGGAGGGCTATGGCTACACCTTC. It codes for CASSWEGYGYTF.

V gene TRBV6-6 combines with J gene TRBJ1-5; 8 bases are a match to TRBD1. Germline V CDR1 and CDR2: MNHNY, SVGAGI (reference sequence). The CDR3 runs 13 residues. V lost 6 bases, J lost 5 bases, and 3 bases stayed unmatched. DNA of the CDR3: TGTGCCAGCAGAGAGACAGGGGATCAGCCCCAGCATTTT. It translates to CASRETGDQPQHF.

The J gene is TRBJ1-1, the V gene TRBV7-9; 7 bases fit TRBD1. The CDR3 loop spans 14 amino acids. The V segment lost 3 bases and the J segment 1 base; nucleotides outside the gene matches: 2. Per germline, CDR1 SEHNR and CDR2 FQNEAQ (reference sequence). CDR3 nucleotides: TGTGCCAGCAGCTTGGACAGGCGGAACACTGAAGCTTTCTTT. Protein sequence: CASSLDRRNTEAFF.

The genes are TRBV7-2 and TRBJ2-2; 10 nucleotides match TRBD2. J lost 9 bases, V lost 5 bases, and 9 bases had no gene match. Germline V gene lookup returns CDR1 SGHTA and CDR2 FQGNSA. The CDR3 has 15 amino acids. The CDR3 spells CASSPSGGAERELFF. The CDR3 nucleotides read TGTGCCAGCAGCCCAAGCGGGGGGGCCGAGAGGGAGCTGTTTTTT.

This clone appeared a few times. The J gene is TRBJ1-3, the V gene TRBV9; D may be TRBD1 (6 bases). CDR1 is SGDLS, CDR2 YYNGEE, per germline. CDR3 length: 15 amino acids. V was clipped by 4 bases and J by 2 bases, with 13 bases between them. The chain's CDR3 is CASSTPTGTGNTIYF. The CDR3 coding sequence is TGTGCCAGCAGCACCCCCACAGGGACTGGAAACACCATATATTTT.